Below, one T cell receptor beta chain is given with its context. The data originate from a study of blood T cell repertoires in COVID-19. Clinical history as reported by participants underpinned cohort assignment. Cohort 3 recovered donors had two negative PCRs, clearance, or symptom resolution. J gave up 5 bases and V 10 bases, and 10 bases lay outside the gene matches. The CDR3 covers 14 residues. In germline, CDR1 is MNHEY, CDR2 SVGAGI. How the authors handled the data: The authors estimated nucleated cell counts from reference gene primer amplification. Repertoires were generated with immunoSEQ multiplex PCR, while TCRdb's copy carries only in-frame clones and drops some. Clone size and V and J calls were adopted from that table, with D and trimming inferred from the DNA. The sample contains about 440,000 clones, less than 95% of which appear only once.

This clonotype was sampled from a man aged 18 to 30 who had recovered from COVID-19. Sample: PBMCs or T cells enriched from blood (not recorded which). The V call is TRBV6-5, the J call TRBJ1-1; 10 bases agree with TRBD1. CDR3 nucleotides: TGTGCCATTAATTACGACAGGGGGCTAACTGAAGCTTTCTTT. It is translated as CAINYDRGLTEAFF.